This entry features one TCR beta chain sequence. CDR3 length: 15 residues. Looked up from germline, CDR1 is MNHEY and CDR2 is SMNVEV (reference sequence). V lost 3 bases, J lost 4 bases, and 4 bases stayed unmatched. The sample originates from a study of blood T cell repertoires in COVID-19. The repertoire was sequenced with immunoSEQ multiplex PCR; TCRdb's copy has only in-frame clones and lacks some. The table shows 250,000 to 350,000 clones, with more than 75% occurring only once. The V and J genes are TRBV27 and TRBJ2-1, with 9 positions matching TRBD1. The TCR sequence derives from a young woman who had recovered from COVID-19. Sequencing was performed on PBMCs or T cells enriched from blood (not recorded which). DNA for the CDR3: TGTGCCAGCAGTTTTGGGACAGGGTCTTACAATGAGCAGTTCTTC. It encodes CASSFGTGSYNEQFF.